The present entry profiles one TCR beta chain with its context. Its target antigen remains unknown. No clone much larger than this one lies a single base away; base qualities are absent. Counted from cysteine to phenylalanine, this CDR3 has 11 amino acids. The retained sequence is limited to the CDR3, 33 bases, with the frame set at the first base. The germline V gene gives CDR1 as SGHAT and CDR2 as FQNNGV. Cut back by 6 bases and 3 bases, the V and J ends lie 6 bases apart. This sample is drawn from a study of long-term antiretroviral therapy in people with HIV (dated by TCRdb to between 2021 and 2024). With regard to the full study: Collection of the earliest samples took place about a decade ahead of the 2015 WHO recommendation for immediate ART, at a time when ART was typically delayed until CD4 counts fell. A retrospective serial study tested whether changes in peripheral blood TRB repertoire composition and diversity were associated with ART initiation and durable HIV suppression. From a few dozen adults with confirmed HIV infection, the cohort provided under 200 cryopreserved PBMC samples, gathered serially across a mean of approximately six years (range 1-12). Among the 30 or so participants with HIV, eleven were female. No cross-contamination during QIAcube processing was seen in test extractions of a monoclonal T-cell line run alongside about 33 polyclonal samples. Results the study describes overall, beyond this receptor: Inferences about post-ART repertoire changes were limited because no data were available on ART adherence, viral resistance or therapy changes. Starting ART was linked to a significant rise in TRB diversity, yet even after long-term ART the diversity remained significantly lower than in transplant donor controls. Because pre-ART samples had limited cell numbers, profiling was done on unsorted PBMC rather than on sorted CD4+ and CD8+ T cells. The samples span the years 2004 to 2017, and the ART regimens used may be less effective than current regimens. Expanded TRB clones identified before ART initiation dominated the repertoire at all time points, although this dominance fluctuated and declined in many PLHIV after ART. Limited PBMC availability meant only the TCR beta chain was sequenced, without alpha chain pairing. Narrower CDR3 length ranges were observed in HIV repertoires than in controls, and an antigen-experienced repertoire with only a slight naive shift after ART was suggested by the network structure.

Participants were included only if at least one PBMC sample before ART initiation and at least two post-ART samples were available. Treatment was received in the United States of America by all participants with HIV. Before DNA extraction, cryopreserved samples containing roughly 0.9-11 million PBMC were thawed and washed. At the time of the earliest PBMC sample, participants with HIV were aged between roughly 20 and 54 years. Per participant, PBMC samples came from 1-4 timepoints prior to ART initiation and 2-8 timepoints following ART initiation, for a median of 7 samples. Serial HIV viral load, CD4+ T-cell count, ART history and demographic data were obtained for every participant. Genomic DNA was extracted from unsorted PBMC with a Qiagen kit on a QIAcube, processed in batches of 12 samples. The immunoSEQ hsTCRB v3.0 assay was used at survey level resolution to sequence the TRB variable region. The target sequencing depth for TRB was about 40,000-55,000 T-cell genomes per sample. An Illumina MiSeq with a v3 150-cycle kit was used to sequence the pooled TRB libraries. Per the authors' processing: Repertoire analysis was performed in R inside a reproducible Nextflow workflow that covered QC, data transformation and analysis. LymphoSeq2, an R package for AIRR-Seq data exploration, was used to implement custom analyses. A few samples that produced fewer than 5000 total TRB sequences were removed, so some 190 HIV repertoires were analyzed. Of the roughly 180 retained HIV repertoires, over 55 were collected before and about 130 after ART initiation. Repertoires were downsampled to 5000 TRB nucleotide sequences, with summary statistics averaged over 100 downsampling iterations. TRB sequences were retained for analysis only if CDR3 regions of at least seven amino acids were present. Two measures captured diversity: a Shannon entropy-derived clonality score and the Gini coefficient. In the repertoire networks, any two of the top 5000 CDR3 amino acid sequences were linked whenever the two sequences differed by an edit distance of one. Antigen specificity groups and MHC restriction were predicted for TRB CDR3 amino acid sequences with GLIPH2. CDR3 amino acid sequences were matched against VDJdb and McPAS-TCR to flag known CMV, EBV, HIV or tissue antigen associations. Pre-ART, post-ART and control groups were compared with Wilcoxon signed-rank tests and Holm-Bonferroni correction. The table comes from immuneACCESS by way of TCRdb, which keeps in-frame sequences with V and J called. Part of the clones is missing from these tables; in studies checked, under half for an unresolved V gene and the rest for unknown reasons. The D gene and trimming were derived from the DNA, and the V and J assignments and clone size from that table. This sample holds tens of thousands of clones; 95% were observed only once. The top ten hold about 8% of the sample.

The V and J segments used are TRBV11-2 and TRBJ2-7, with no confidently assigned D gene. The material was unsorted PBMCs, obtained 5.3 years after starting antiretroviral therapy. This TCR was recovered from a man aged 30 to 45 with HIV. In nucleotide form, the sequence is TGTGCCAGCAGGGGGATCTACGAGCAGTACTTC. This codes for CASRGIYEQYF.